A single sample gave rise to the 3 T cell receptor beta chains below, sequenced in a study of T cell responses to AZD1222 COVID-19 vaccine. TCRdb's table, derived via immunoSEQ multiplex PCR, lists solely in-frame clones and lacks some. The sample holds 53,000 or so clones, about 86% seen once. The sample consisted of peripheral blood, taken 28 days after the second AZD1222 dose. The receptor set was obtained from an adult who received the AZD1222 COVID-19 vaccine.

The V gene is TRBV27, the J gene TRBJ1-6; no reliable D call. The V gene's germline CDR1 is MNHEY and CDR2 SMNVEV (reference sequence). Trimming pared 3 bases from V and 8 bases from J, leaving 11 bases between. This CDR3 is 14 amino acids long. The CDR3 region is CASSFGLRDSPLHF. The DNA of the CDR3 is TGTGCCAGCAGTTTTGGCCTAAGGGATTCACCCCTCCACTTT.

The chain carries TRBV15 and TRBJ1-3; D unclear. The V gene's germline CDR1 is LNHNV and CDR2 YYDKDF (reference sequence). The CDR3 spans 18 residues. V shed 0 bases and J shed 0 bases, with 15 bases lying between them. The CDR3 coding sequence is TGTGCCACCAGCAGAGATCGCGGGGAGGACCCCTCTGGAAACACCATATATTTT. Protein product: CATSRDRGEDPSGNTIYF.

This sequence joins TRBV3-1 (or the pseudogene TRBV3-2) and TRBJ1-2; D is perhaps TRBD1 (6 bases). CDR1 and CDR2 (germline): LGHDT, YNNKEL (reference sequence). This CDR3 is 14 amino acids long. V shed 4 bases and J shed 0 bases, with 9 bases lying between them. CDR3 amino acids: CASSPRQANYGYTF. DNA for the CDR3: TGTGCCAGCAGCCCTAGACAGGCTAACTATGGCTACACCTTC.